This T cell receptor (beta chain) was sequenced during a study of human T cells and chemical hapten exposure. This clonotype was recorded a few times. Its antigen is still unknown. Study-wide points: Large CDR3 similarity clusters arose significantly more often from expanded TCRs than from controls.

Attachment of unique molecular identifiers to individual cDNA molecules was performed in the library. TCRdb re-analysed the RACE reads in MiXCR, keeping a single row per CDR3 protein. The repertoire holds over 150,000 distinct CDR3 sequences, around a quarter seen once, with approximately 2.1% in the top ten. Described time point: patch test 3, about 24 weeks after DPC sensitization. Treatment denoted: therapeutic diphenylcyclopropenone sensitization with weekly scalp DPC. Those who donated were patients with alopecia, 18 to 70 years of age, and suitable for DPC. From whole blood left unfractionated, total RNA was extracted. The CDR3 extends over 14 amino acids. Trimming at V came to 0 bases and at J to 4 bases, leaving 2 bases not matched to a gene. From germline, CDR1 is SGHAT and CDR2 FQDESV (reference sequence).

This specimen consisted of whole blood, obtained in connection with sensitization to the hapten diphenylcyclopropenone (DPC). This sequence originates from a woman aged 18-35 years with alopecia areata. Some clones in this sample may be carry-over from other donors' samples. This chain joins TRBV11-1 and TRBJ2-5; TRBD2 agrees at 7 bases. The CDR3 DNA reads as TGTGCCAGCAGCTTAGCCACTAGCGCAGAGACCCAGTACTTC. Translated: CASSLATSAETQYF.